This TCR beta chain came from a study of blood T cell repertoires in COVID-19. On the study more broadly: Samples taken during acute and convalescent COVID-19 were collected in the United States, Italy and Spain. PBMCs, B-cell-depleted T cells, or T cells were the source of the cDNA or gDNA that made up the material.

The germline CDR1 and CDR2 sequences are MGHRA and YSYEKL. This CDR3 has 15 amino acids. Trimming removed 4 bases from V and 7 bases from J; junction bases left unmatched: 10. Enrolment of Seattle patients took place during active infection, and they were followed longitudinally. The authors' processing: Amplifying reference gene primers gave estimates of nucleated cell counts. Produced via immunoSEQ multiplex PCR; TCRdb's table is partial and in-frame only. V and J calls and clone size follow that table, whereas D and trimming were derived from the DNA. Among roughly 200,000 clones listed, around 80% were seen once. In its sample, this clone was seen once.

Material for sequencing was peripheral blood. This TCR derives from a woman in her 30s with COVID-19, enrolled during active disease. The V gene is TRBV4-1, the J gene TRBJ1-3; 7 positions agree with TRBD1. The chain's CDR3 is CASSPLQGERNTIYF. The CDR3 region has the DNA TGCGCCAGCAGCCCTCTCCAGGGGGAACGGAACACCATATATTTT.